Presented here are 15 T cell receptor beta chains from one specimen sequenced in a study of blood T cell repertoires in COVID-19 (dated by TCRdb to about 2020). The library was obtained by the immunoSEQ multiplex PCR assay. The table was pulled from immuneACCESS by TCRdb, which kept in-frame rearrangements only. Such tables lose some clones; where checked, under half of the loss comes from unresolved V genes, and the rest has no known cause. For this sample there are about 160,000 clones; over 75% appear just once. The top ten constitute approximately 5.4% of the sample. Sequencing input: PBMCs or T cells enriched from blood (not recorded which). The receptors shown here come from a man aged 35-49 years who had recovered from COVID-19.

The chain combines TRBV4-1 with TRBJ2-3; TRBD2 might be the D (6 bases). V shed 6 bases and J shed 5 bases, with 15 bases lying between them. From germline, CDR1 is MGHRA and CDR2 YSYEKL. The CDR3 covers 14 residues. This CDR3 is CASRPLDGGDTQYF. The CDR3 nucleotides read TGCGCCAGCAGACCCCTGGACGGGGGAGATACGCAGTATTTT.

The genes are TRBV7-9 and TRBJ2-2, with 8 bases aligning to TRBD1. With V trimmed by 5 bases and J by 2 bases, 7 bases remained unmatched. Germline assignment: CDR1 SEHNR and CDR2 FQNEAQ (reference sequence). The CDR3 is 16 residues long. The CDR3: CASSSPGQVNTGELFF. The CDR3 nucleotides are TGTGCCAGCAGCAGTCCGGGACAGGTTAACACCGGGGAGCTGTTTTTT.

For this clone: Other DNA sequences in this sample translate to the same CDR3. The CDR3 here is CASSLAGGHNEQFF. The CDR3 DNA reads TGTGCCAGCAGCTTAGCGGGGGGGCACAATGAGCAGTTCTTC. This sequence joins TRBV5-4 and TRBJ2-1; 10 nucleotides align to TRBD2. CDR1 and CDR2 from the germline V gene are SGHNT and YYREEE (reference sequence). This CDR3 spans 14 amino acids. V was clipped by 2 bases and J by 5 bases; unmatched bases: 1. The full variable domain, with the rest looked up from reference TRBV5-4 and TRBJ2-1, is ETGVTQSPTHLIKTRGQQVTLRCSSQSGHNTVSWYQQALGQGPQFIFQYYREEENGRGNFPPRFSGLQFPNYSSELNVNALELDDSALYLCASSLAGGHNEQFFGPGTRLTVL.

The chain combines TRBV9 with TRBJ2-2; 8 bases are a match to TRBD2. CDR3 length equals 15 residues. Trimming took 3 bases from V and 6 from J; bases not matched to a gene: 7. From germline, CDR1 is SGDLS and CDR2 YYNGEE. For the CDR3, the DNA is TGTGCCAGCAGCGCAGCGGGGGAGGGGGCCGGGGAGCTGTTTTTT. It encodes CASSAAGEGAGELFF.

The chain combines TRBV7-6 with TRBJ2-7; 11 bases match TRBD2. The V segment lost 4 bases and the J segment 4 bases; nucleotides outside the gene matches: 9. The CDR3 length is 16 residues. Germline V CDR1 and CDR2: SGHVS, FNYEAQ. CDR3 region: CASSYGEPSGGYEQYF. CDR3 bases: TGTGCCAGCAGCTACGGGGAGCCTAGCGGGGGGTACGAGCAGTACTTC. The entire variable domain, with the rest obtained from reference TRBV7-6 and TRBJ2-7, is as follows: GAGVSQSPRYKVTKRGQDVALRCDPISGHVSLYWYRQALGQGPEFLTYFNYEAQQDKSGLPNDRFSAERPEGSISTLTIQRTEQRDSAMYRCASSYGEPSGGYEQYFGPGTRLTVT.

A few counts support this clone. The V gene is TRBV7-9, the J gene TRBJ2-2, with 8 bases identical to TRBD1. The CDR3 sequence is 14 residues long. With V trimmed by 5 bases and J by 9 bases, 8 bases remained unmatched. Germline V CDR1 and CDR2: SEHNR, FQNEAQ (reference sequence). Here the CDR3 DNA reads TGTGCCAGCAGCCGCGACCCAGGGGGCTGGGAGCTGTTTTTT. Translation gives CASSRDPGGWELFF.

This clone has only one observation. The chain couples TRBV19 to TRBJ2-1, with 11 nucleotides matching TRBD2. The germline gives CDR1 LNHDA, CDR2 SQIVND (reference sequence). V was clipped by 3 bases and J by 4 bases; unmatched bases: 2. The CDR3 consists of 15 residues. DNA of the CDR3: TGTGCCAGTAGTATCGGACTAGCGGGTTACAATGAGCAGTTCTTC. It translates to CASSIGLAGYNEQFF.

The genes are TRBV6-5 and TRBJ1-6; TRBD1 matches 10 bases. This CDR3 spans 15 amino acids. Looked up from germline, CDR1 is MNHEY and CDR2 is SVGAGI. J was trimmed by 6 bases and V by 6 bases; bases with no gene match: 5. CDR3 in DNA: TGTGCCAGCAGGGGGGGACAGGGGACTAATTCACCCCTCCACTTT. This codes for CASRGGQGTNSPLHF.

The chain links TRBV10-3 to TRBJ1-1, with D uncertain. Germline V gene sequence: CDR1 ENHRY, CDR2 SYGVKD. The CDR3 is 14 amino acids. V was shortened by 1 base and J by 3 bases, with 9 bases between the two germline ends. The CDR3 loop is CAISEWEGHTEAFF. The DNA for the CDR3 is TGTGCCATCAGTGAGTGGGAGGGCCACACTGAAGCTTTCTTT.

The chain has TRBV30 and TRBJ1-5, with 7 bases lining up with TRBD1. This CDR3 has 14 residues. With V trimmed by 3 bases and J by 4 bases, 6 bases remained unmatched. Germline V gene lookup returns CDR1 GTSNPN and CDR2 SVGIG (reference sequence). Here the CDR3 reads CAWRKKQGNQPQHF. In nucleotides, the CDR3 is TGTGCCTGGAGAAAAAAACAGGGGAATCAGCCCCAGCATTTT.

This sequence joins TRBV5-4 and TRBJ1-2; 7 bases are shared with TRBD1. The CDR3 is 16 amino acids. V lost 3 bases to trimming and J lost 4 bases; unmatched junction nucleotides: 12. Germline CDR1 reads SGHNT; CDR2 reads YYREEE (reference sequence). CDR3 coding DNA: TGTGCCAGCAGCTCAAAAGGTGGCGGGACAGTCTATGGCTACACCTTC. Its translation is CASSSKGGGTVYGYTF. The variable domain in full, completed from reference TRBV5-4 and TRBJ1-2, reads ETGVTQSPTHLIKTRGQQVTLRCSSQSGHNTVSWYQQALGQGPQFIFQYYREEENGRGNFPPRFSGLQFPNYSSELNVNALELDDSALYLCASSSKGGGTVYGYTFGSGTRLTVV.

This clone was picked up a small number of times. The gene calls are TRBV11-2 and TRBJ1-4; possible D gene TRBD1, 6 bases. Germline-derived CDR1 and CDR2 are SGHAT and FQNNGV. Deletions cut 7 bases from V and 7 bases from J, with 16 bases between. This CDR3 region has 14 residues. The CDR3 sequence: CASKTGTSVEKLFF. CDR3 bases: TGTGCCAGCAAAACCGGGACATCCGTTGAAAAACTGTTTTTT.

This chain uses TRBV19 with TRBJ1-2; weak D call: TRBD1 (5 bases). The CDR3 has 16 residues. Trimming removed 3 bases at V and 0 bases at J, with 14 bases between. The germline CDR1 and CDR2 sequences are LNHDA and SQIVND (reference sequence). As DNA, the CDR3 is TGTGCCAGTAGTATCCAGGGAGGCAAGGCTAACTATGGCTACACCTTC. It encodes CASSIQGGKANYGYTF.

This rearrangement joins TRBV2 to TRBJ1-2; D is unclear. CDR3 length equals 14 residues. In germline, CDR1 is SNHLY, CDR2 FYNNEI. Trimming left V 2 bases short and J 0 bases short, with 7 bases between. The CDR3 bases are TGTGCCAGCAGTGAATACAGTACTAACTATGGCTACACCTTC. This codes for CASSEYSTNYGYTF. Complete variable domain (other parts from reference TRBV2 and TRBJ1-2): EPEVTQTPSHQVTQMGQEVILRCVPISNHLYFYWYRQILGQKVEFLVSFYNNEISEKSEIFDDQFSVERPDGSNFTLKIRSTKLEDSAMYFCASSEYSTNYGYTFGSGTRLTVV.

The V call is TRBV10-2, the J call TRBJ1-1; 7 bases align to TRBD1. The V segment lost 8 bases and the J segment 6 bases; nucleotides outside the gene matches: 12. Germline V gives CDR1 WSHSY, CDR2 SAAADI. CDR3 size: 14 residues. The DNA for the CDR3 is TGCGCCAGCGGCACAGGGGCCGGGTACGCTGAAGCTTTCTTT. It codes for CASGTGAGYAEAFF.